Below are 5 T cell receptor beta chains sequenced from a single sample in a study of T-cell reconstitution after alpha-beta-depleted transplantation in children. Unique molecular identifiers were incorporated into the prepared TCRbeta library. TCRdb recomputed calls from the PCR reads with MiXCR, one row per CDR3 protein. The sample yields over 300,000 distinct CDR3 sequences, around a tenth seen once. This specimen was PBMCs from the stem cell graft donor, taken from the stem cell graft. All receptors derive from a human donor who donated a stem cell graft to a child with acute lymphoblastic leukemia.

This rearrangement joins TRBV3-1 to TRBJ2-5, with 12 bases identical to TRBD2. Trimming took 7 bases from V and 4 from J; bases not matched to a gene: 4. This CDR3 has 14 residues. The germline V gene encodes CDR1 LGHDT and CDR2 YNNKEL (reference sequence). The CDR3 loop reads CASIETSGRETQYF. DNA for the CDR3: TGTGCCAGCATCGAGACTAGCGGGAGAGAGACCCAGTACTTC.

The CDR3 coding sequence is TGCGCCAGCAGCCCCCGGGGTAGCGGGAGTTCAGGGGTCGAGCAGTACTTC. It specifies CASSPRGSGSSGVEQYF. This chain links TRBV4-3 with TRBJ2-7; 9 nucleotides match TRBD2. This CDR3 comprises 17 residues. Germline lookup yields CDR1 LGHNA and CDR2 YSLEER. Trimming at V came to 4 bases and at J to 6 bases, leaving 16 bases not matched to a gene.

This chain joins TRBV5-1 and TRBJ2-7; perhaps TRBD2 as D (5 bases). With 4 bases removed from V and 0 bases from J, the gap between germline ends came to 11 bases. The CDR3 spans 14 residues. Germline V lookup: CDR1 SGHRS, CDR2 YFSETQ. The CDR3 region has the DNA TGCGCCAGCAGCCTGGGGAGTAGCTCCTACGAGCAGTACTTC. As protein: CASSLGSSSYEQYF.

The chain employs TRBV7-2 and TRBJ2-2; 14 bases match TRBD2. CDR1 and CDR2 (germline): SGHTA, FQGNSA. The CDR3 sequence is 20 residues long. V dropped 4 bases and J dropped 6; count of bases not matched to a gene: 16. The CDR3 DNA sequence: TGTGCCAGCAGCTCCCTCGAATACGGGACTAGCGGGGGAAGGTCCGGGGAGCTGTTTTTT. Encoded protein: CASSSLEYGTSGGRSGELFF.

This clonotype was observed at least ten times. The chain couples TRBV12-3 or TRBV12-4 to TRBJ2-3; D is perhaps TRBD2 (5 bases). Trimming cost V 7 bases and J 1 base, with 12 bases left between them. The CDR3 totals 14 residues. The CDR3 here is CASTSLVRTDTQYF. The CDR3 DNA sequence: TGTGCCAGCACTAGCCTTGTCCGCACAGATACGCAGTATTTT.